A single sample is the source of the 9 T cell receptor beta chains below, sequenced in a study of blood T cell repertoires in COVID-19. Assay: immunoSEQ multiplex PCR; the TCRdb copy retains only in-frame clones and omits some. This table holds some 120,000 clones, almost 70% found once. Input material: peripheral blood. These receptors came from a woman in her 70s with acute or convalescent COVID-19.

The chain has TRBV19 and TRBJ2-2; 9 nucleotides match TRBD1. The CDR3 contains 15 residues. Per germline, CDR1 LNHDA and CDR2 SQIVND (reference sequence). The ends lost 7 bases at V and 5 bases at J; junction bases unmatched: 8. DNA for the CDR3: TGTGCCAGTACCCGGGACAGGGATTGGACCGGGGAGCTGTTTTTT. Protein: CASTRDRDWTGELFF.

V gene TRBV16 combines with J gene TRBJ2-1; 9 positions agree with TRBD2. The CDR3 runs to 16 residues. V lost 2 bases and J lost 6; bases outside the gene matches: 8. From germline, CDR1 is KGHSY and CDR2 FQNENV. The CDR3 nucleotides are TGTGCCAGCAGCCAAGGGGCGGGAGGGCCGGTCAATGAGCAGTTCTTC. Its translation: CASSQGAGGPVNEQFF.

This clone was found once. This rearrangement joins TRBV27 to TRBJ2-3; 10 bases are shared with TRBD2. CDR1 is MNHEY and CDR2 is SMNVEV in the germline V gene (reference sequence). This CDR3 contains 15 residues. V was pared by 2 bases and J by 4 bases, with 3 bases of the junction left unmatched. For the CDR3, the DNA is TGTGCCAGCAGTTTAAGCGGGAGGGCCGCAGATACGCAGTATTTT. Translated: CASSLSGRAADTQYF.

This clone was seen a handful of times. The genes are TRBV6-5 and TRBJ2-7, with no clear D. The CDR3 sequence is 13 residues long. With 6 bases removed from V and 2 bases from J, the gap between germline ends came to 11 bases. Per germline, CDR1 MNHEY and CDR2 SVGAGI. The CDR3 spells CASSDSNTYEQYF. The CDR3 DNA sequence: TGTGCCAGCAGCGACTCTAACACCTACGAGCAGTACTTC.

J is TRBJ2-1 and V is TRBV6-2 or TRBV6-3; weak D call: TRBD1 (6 bases). Looked up from germline, CDR1 is MNHEY and CDR2 is SVGEGT. The ends were cut back, 2 bases at V and 0 bases at J, with 14 bases in the middle. CDR3 size: 17 residues. The CDR3 DNA follows: TGTGCCAGCAGTTACCCCAGGGGCTCCCCCTCCTACAATGAGCAGTTCTTC. Residues: CASSYPRGSPSYNEQFF.

This chain uses TRBV3-1 (or the pseudogene TRBV3-2) with TRBJ1-2, with D possibly matching TRBD1 (5 bases). Germline loops: CDR1 LGHDT, CDR2 YNNKEL (reference sequence). This CDR3 spans 15 amino acids. Trimming stripped 4 bases from V and 6 bases from J, with 18 bases between. The CDR3 loop reads CASSPRTQGGNGYTF. The CDR3 DNA is TGTGCCAGCAGCCCAAGAACCCAGGGTGGGAATGGCTACACCTTC.

The chain recombines TRBV5-1 with TRBJ2-1; 11 bases are a match to TRBD2. Germline CDR1 is SGHRS and CDR2 is YFSETQ. V dropped 3 bases and J dropped 10; count of bases not matched to a gene: 6. This CDR3 region has 14 residues. CDR3 DNA sequence: TGCGCCAGCAGCTCCACTAGCGGGAGTTGGGAGCAGTTCTTC. This translates into CASSSTSGSWEQFF.

This clone was seen a few times. This rearrangement joins TRBV19 to TRBJ1-3, with a tentative D call TRBD1 (5 bases). CDR3 length: 14 residues. Germline V CDR1 and CDR2: LNHDA, SQIVND (reference sequence). V was clipped by 6 bases and J by 0 bases, with 9 bases between them. The CDR3 DNA reads as TGTGCCAGTAGGGGGACTGACTCTGGAAACACCATATATTTT. Residues: CASRGTDSGNTIYF.

In its sample, this clone was seen once. J is TRBJ2-7 and V is TRBV10-3; TRBD1 matches 10 bases. The junction had 6 bases not matched to a gene; V was cut back by 4 bases and J by 0 bases. The length of the CDR3 is 16 residues. Germline V CDR1 and CDR2: ENHRY, SYGVKD. The CDR3 nucleotides are TGTGCCATCAGTGCGCCGGGACAGGGGTTCTCCTACGAGCAGTACTTC. Translating gives CAISAPGQGFSYEQYF.